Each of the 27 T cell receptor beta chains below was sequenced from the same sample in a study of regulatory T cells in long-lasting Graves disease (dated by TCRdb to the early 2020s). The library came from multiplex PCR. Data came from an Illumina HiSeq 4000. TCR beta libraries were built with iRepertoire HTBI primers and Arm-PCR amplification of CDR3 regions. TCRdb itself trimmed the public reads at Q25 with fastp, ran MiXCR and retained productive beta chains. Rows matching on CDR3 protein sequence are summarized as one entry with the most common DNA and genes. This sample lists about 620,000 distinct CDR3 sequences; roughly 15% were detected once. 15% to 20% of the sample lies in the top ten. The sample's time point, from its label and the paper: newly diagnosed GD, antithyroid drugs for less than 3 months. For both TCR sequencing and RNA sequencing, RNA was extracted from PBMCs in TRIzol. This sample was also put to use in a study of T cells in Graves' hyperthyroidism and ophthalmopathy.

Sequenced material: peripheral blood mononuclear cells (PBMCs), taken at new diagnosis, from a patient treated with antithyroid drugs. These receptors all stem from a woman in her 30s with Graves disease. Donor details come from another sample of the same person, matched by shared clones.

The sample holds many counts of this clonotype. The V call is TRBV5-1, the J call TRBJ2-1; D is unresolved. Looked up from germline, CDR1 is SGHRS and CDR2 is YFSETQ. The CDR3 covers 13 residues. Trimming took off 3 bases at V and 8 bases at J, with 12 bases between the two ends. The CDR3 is CASSSVGIDEQFF. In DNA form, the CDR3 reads TGCGCCAGCAGCTCGGTAGGGATCGATGAGCAGTTCTTC.

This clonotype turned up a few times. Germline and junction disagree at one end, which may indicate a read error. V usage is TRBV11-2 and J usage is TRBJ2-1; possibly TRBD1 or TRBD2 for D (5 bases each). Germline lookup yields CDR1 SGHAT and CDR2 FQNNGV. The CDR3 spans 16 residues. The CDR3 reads CASSQAGTGNYNEQFF. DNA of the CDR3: TGCGCCAGCAGCCAGGCCGGGACGGGCAACTACAATGAGCAGTTCTTC.

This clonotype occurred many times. CDR3 DNA sequence: TGTGCCAGCAGCCCCCTCCAAGGGCGGGAGTGGAATGAGCAGTTCTTC. Protein: CASSPLQGREWNEQFF. The rearrangement joins TRBV11-2 to TRBJ2-1; TRBD2 aligns across 7 bases. CDR1 SGHAT and CDR2 FQNNGV come from the germline V gene. This CDR3 comprises 16 residues. V shed 5 bases, J shed 7 bases, and the junction held 14 bases outside the gene matches. The full variable domain, its missing parts supplied by reference TRBV11-2 and TRBJ2-1, is EAGVAQSPRYKIIEKRQSVAFWCNPISGHATLYWYQQILGQGPKLLIQFQNNGVVDDSQLPKDRFSAERLKGVDSTLKIQPAKLEDSAVYLCASSPLQGREWNEQFFGPGTRLTVL.

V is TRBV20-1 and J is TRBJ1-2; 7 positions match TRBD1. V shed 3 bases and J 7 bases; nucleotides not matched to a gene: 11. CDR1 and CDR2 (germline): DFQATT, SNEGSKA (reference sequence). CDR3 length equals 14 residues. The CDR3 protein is CSARVDRVASGYTF. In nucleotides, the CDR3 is TGCAGTGCTAGGGTCGACAGGGTGGCGTCTGGCTACACCTTC.

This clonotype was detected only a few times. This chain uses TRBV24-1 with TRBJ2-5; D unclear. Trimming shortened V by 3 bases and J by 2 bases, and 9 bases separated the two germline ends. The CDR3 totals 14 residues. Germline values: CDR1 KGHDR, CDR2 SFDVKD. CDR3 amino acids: CATSDPGAQETQYF. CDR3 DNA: TGTGCCACCAGTGATCCCGGCGCACAAGAGACCCAGTACTTC.

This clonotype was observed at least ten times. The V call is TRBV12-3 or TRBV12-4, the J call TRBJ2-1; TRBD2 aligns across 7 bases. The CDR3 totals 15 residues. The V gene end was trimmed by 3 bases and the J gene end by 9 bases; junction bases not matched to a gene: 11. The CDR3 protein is CASSFSSGRELEQFF. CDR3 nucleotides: TGTGCCAGCAGTTTTTCATCGGGGCGGGAGCTTGAGCAGTTCTTC.

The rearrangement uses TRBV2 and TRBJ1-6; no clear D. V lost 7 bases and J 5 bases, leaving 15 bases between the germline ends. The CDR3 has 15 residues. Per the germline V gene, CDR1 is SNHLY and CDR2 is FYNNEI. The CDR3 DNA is TGTGCCAGCATTCGTTGGCAGGCTAATAATTCACCCCTCCACTTT. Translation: CASIRWQANNSPLHF.

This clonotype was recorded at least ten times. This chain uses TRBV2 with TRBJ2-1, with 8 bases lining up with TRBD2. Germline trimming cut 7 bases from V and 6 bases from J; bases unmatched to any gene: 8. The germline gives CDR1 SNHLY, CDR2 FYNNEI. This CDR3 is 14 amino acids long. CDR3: CASMDGRAGNEQFF. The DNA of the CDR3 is TGTGCCAGCATGGACGGGAGGGCTGGCAATGAGCAGTTCTTC. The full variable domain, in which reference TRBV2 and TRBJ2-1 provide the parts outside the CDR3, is EPEVTQTPSHQVTQMGQEVILRCVPISNHLYFYWYRQILGQKVEFLVSFYNNEISEKSEIFDDQFSVERPDGSNFTLKIRSTKLEDSAMYFCASMDGRAGNEQFFGPGTRLTVL.

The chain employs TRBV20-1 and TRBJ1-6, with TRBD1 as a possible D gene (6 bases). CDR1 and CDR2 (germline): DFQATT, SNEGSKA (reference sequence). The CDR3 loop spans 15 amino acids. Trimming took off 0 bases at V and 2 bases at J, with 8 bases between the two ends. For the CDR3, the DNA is TGCAGTGCTAGAGATAGGGACACCTATAATTCACCCCTCCACTTT. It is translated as CSARDRDTYNSPLHF.

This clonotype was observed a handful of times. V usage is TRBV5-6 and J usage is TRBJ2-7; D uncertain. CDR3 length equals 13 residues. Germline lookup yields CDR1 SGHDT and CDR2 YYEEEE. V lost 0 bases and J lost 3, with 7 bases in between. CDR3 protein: CASSLVHNYEQYF. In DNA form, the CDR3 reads TGTGCCAGCAGCTTGGTTCACAACTACGAGCAGTACTTC.

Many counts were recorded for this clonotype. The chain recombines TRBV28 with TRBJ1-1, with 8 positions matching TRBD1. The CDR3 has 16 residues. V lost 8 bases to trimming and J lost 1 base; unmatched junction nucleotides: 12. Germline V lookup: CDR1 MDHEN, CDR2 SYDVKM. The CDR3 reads CASGPPNRGKNTEAFF. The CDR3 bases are TGTGCCAGCGGACCACCTAACAGGGGGAAGAACACTGAAGCTTTCTTT. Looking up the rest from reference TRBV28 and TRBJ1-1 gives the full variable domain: DVKVTQSSRYLVKRTGEKVFLECVQDMDHENMFWYRQDPGLGLRLIYFSYDVKMKEKGDIPEGYSVSREKKERFSLILESASTNQTSMYLCASGPPNRGKNTEAFFGQGTRLTVV.

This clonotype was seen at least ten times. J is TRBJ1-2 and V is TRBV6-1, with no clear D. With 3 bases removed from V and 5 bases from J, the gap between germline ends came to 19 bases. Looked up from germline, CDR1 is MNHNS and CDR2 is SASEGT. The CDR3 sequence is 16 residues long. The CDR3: CASSEKFEERGYGYTF. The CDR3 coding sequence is TGTGCCAGCAGTGAGAAGTTCGAGGAGCGGGGATATGGCTACACCTTC.

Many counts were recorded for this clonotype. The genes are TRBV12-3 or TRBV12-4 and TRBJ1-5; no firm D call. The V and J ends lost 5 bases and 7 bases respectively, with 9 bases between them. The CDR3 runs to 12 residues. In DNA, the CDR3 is TGTGCCAGCAGTCTCCAGGTACAGCCCCAGCATTTT. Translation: CASSLQVQPQHF.

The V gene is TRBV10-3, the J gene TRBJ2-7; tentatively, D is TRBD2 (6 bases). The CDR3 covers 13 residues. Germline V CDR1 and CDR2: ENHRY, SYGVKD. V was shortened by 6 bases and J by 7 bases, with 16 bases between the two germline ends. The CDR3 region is CAIRVRDGGEQYF. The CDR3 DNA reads TGTGCCATCAGGGTCAGGGATGGAGGGGAGCAGTACTTC.

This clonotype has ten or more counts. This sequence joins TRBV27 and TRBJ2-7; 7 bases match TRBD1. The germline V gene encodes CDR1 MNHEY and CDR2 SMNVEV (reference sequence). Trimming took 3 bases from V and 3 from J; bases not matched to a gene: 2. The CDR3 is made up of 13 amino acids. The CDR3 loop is CASSFRDSYEQYF. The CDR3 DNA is TGTGCCAGCAGTTTCCGGGACAGCTACGAGCAGTACTTC.

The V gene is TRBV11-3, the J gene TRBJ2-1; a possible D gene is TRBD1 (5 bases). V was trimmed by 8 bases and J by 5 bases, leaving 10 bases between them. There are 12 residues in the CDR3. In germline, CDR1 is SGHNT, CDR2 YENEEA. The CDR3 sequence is CASSSTDNEQFF. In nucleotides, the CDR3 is TGTGCCAGCTCCTCGACAGACAATGAGCAGTTCTTC.

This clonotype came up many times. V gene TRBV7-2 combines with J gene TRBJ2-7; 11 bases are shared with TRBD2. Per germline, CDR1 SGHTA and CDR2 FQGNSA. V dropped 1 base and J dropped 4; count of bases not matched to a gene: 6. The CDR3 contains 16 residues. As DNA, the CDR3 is TGTGCCAGCAGCTTAGGACTAGCGGGGAGCGGGTACGAGCAGTACTTC. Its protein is CASSLGLAGSGYEQYF.

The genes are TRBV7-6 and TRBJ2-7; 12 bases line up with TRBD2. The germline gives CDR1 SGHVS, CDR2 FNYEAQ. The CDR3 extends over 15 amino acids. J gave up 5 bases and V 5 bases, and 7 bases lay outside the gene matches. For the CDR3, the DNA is TGTGCCAGCAGCAGTATTGGACTAGCGGGACACGAGCAGTACTTC. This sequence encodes CASSSIGLAGHEQYF.

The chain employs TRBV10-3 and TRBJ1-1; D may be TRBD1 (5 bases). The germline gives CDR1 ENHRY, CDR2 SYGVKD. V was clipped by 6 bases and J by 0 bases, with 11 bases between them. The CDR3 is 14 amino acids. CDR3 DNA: TGTGCCATCAGACCGGCACAGGTGAACACTGAAGCTTTCTTT. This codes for CAIRPAQVNTEAFF.

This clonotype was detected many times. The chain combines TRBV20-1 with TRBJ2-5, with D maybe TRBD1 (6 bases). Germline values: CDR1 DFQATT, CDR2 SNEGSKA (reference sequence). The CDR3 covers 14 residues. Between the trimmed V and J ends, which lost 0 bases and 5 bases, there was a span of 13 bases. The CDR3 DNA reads TGCAGTGCTAGAGATCGGGACATGCGGGAGACCCAGTACTTC. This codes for CSARDRDMRETQYF.

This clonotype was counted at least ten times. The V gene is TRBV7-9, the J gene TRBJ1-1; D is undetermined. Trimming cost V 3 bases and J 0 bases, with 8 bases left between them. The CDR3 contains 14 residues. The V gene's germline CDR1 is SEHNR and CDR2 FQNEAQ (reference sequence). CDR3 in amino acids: CASSFDNMNTEAFF. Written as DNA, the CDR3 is TGTGCCAGCAGCTTTGACAACATGAACACTGAAGCTTTCTTT.

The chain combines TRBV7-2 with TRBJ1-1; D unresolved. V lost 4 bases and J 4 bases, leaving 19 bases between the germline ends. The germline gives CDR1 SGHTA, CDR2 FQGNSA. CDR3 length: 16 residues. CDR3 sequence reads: CASSSSLQIWGTEAFF. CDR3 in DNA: TGTGCCAGCAGCTCCAGCCTCCAGATCTGGGGCACTGAAGCTTTCTTT. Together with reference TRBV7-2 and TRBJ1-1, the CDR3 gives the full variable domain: GAGVSQSPSNKVTEKGKDVELRCDPISGHTALYWYRQSLGQGLEFLIYFQGNSAPDKSGLPSDRFSAERTGGSVSTLTIQRTQQEDSAVYLCASSSSLQIWGTEAFFGQGTRLTVV.

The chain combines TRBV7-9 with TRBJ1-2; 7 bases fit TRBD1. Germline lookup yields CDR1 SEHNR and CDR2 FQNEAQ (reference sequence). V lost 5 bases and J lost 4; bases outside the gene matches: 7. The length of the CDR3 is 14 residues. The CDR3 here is CASSPGTAVYGYTF. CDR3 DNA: TGTGCCAGCAGCCCTGGGACAGCGGTCTATGGCTACACCTTC.

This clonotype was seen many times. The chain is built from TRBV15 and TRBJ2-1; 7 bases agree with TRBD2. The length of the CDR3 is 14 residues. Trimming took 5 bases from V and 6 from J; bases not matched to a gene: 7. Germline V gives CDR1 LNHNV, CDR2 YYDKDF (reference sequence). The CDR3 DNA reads TGTGCCACCAGCGACCGGGAGGTTCTCAATGAGCAGTTCTTC. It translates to CATSDREVLNEQFF.

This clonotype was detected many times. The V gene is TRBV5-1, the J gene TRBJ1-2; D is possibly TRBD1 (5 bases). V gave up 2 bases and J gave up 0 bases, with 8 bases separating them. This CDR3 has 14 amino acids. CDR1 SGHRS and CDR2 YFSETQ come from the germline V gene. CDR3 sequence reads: CASSLSGPNYGYTF. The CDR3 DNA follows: TGCGCCAGCAGCTTATCGGGACCTAACTATGGCTACACCTTC.

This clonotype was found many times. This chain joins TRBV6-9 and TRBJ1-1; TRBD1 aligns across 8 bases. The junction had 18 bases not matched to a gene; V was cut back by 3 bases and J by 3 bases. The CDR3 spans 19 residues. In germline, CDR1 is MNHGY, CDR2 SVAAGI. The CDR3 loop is CASSYCDFGQGKEDTEAFF. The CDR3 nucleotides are TGTGCCAGCAGTTACTGCGACTTTGGACAGGGAAAAGAGGACACTGAAGCTTTCTTT.

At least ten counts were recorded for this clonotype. The CDR3 DNA reads TGTGCCAGCAGCTTAATGGGTCGAGGGGTCGCGACAGATACGCAGTATTTT. Translation: CASSLMGRGVATDTQYF. The chain carries TRBV7-3 and TRBJ2-3; either TRBD1 or TRBD2 may supply D (5 bases each). The germline gives CDR1 SGHTA, CDR2 FQGTGA. Deletions cut 1 base from V and 3 bases from J, with 17 bases between. This CDR3 spans 17 amino acids. Full variable domain (rest looked up from reference TRBV7-3 and TRBJ2-3): GAGVSQTPSNKVTEKGKYVELRCDPISGHTALYWYRQSLGQGPEFLIYFQGTGAADDSGLPNDRFFAVRPEGSVSTLKIQRTERGDSAVYLCASSLMGRGVATDTQYFGPGTRLTVL.